This entry lists 18 T cell receptor beta chains sequenced from one sample in a study of T-cell reconstitution after alpha-beta-depleted transplantation in children. Unique molecular identifiers tagged the TCRbeta library. TCRdb passed the PCR reads through MiXCR, listing each CDR3 protein once. Seen here are almost 600,000 distinct CDR3 sequences, 27% observed once, and the top ten hold 36%. The material sequenced was PBMCs, taken before TCRalphabeta/CD19-depleted stem cell transplant. These receptor sequences come from a boy under two years old with Wiskott-Aldrich syndrome, due to receive a stem cell transplant.

V gene TRBV12-3 or TRBV12-4 combines with J gene TRBJ2-5; D is ambiguous. This CDR3 comprises 13 residues. V lost 3 bases and J 5 bases, leaving 10 bases between the germline ends. The chain's CDR3 is CASSFLVGETQYF. DNA of the CDR3: TGTGCCAGCAGTTTTCTGGTCGGGGAGACCCAGTACTTC.

The V gene is TRBV12-3 or TRBV12-4, the J gene TRBJ2-7, with 16 bases fitting TRBD2. The CDR3 runs 16 residues. V was clipped by 7 bases and J by 3 bases; unmatched bases: 6. Here the CDR3 DNA reads TGTGCCAGCAAGGGGACTAGCGGGAGGGAAGGCTACGAGCAGTACTTC. Translation: CASKGTSGREGYEQYF.

J is TRBJ2-7 and V is TRBV30, with 7 bases that match TRBD1. The CDR3 is made up of 14 amino acids. Germline-derived CDR1 and CDR2 are GTSNPN and SVGIG (reference sequence). Trimming removed 4 bases from V and 2 bases from J; junction bases left unmatched: 8. In nucleotides, the CDR3 is TGTGCCTGGAACACGGGACAGCCACCCTACGAGCAGTACTTC. As protein: CAWNTGQPPYEQYF.

The chain recombines TRBV6-1 with TRBJ1-1, with D tentatively TRBD1 (5 bases). The germline V and J ends were trimmed by 6 bases and 4 bases, with 15 bases remaining between them. The CDR3 contains 14 residues. CDR1 is MNHNS, CDR2 SASEGT, per germline. CDR3 nucleotide sequence: TGTGCCAGCAGAGCCCGGGGGAGCGGCACTGAAGCTTTCTTT. The encoded protein is CASRARGSGTEAFF.

This clonotype was seen more than once but under ten times. The CDR3 loop is CASSLIESTSGRNEQFF. The CDR3 nucleotides read TGTGCCAGCAGTTTAATAGAATCGACTAGCGGGAGGAATGAGCAGTTCTTC. The chain recombines TRBV12-3 or TRBV12-4 with TRBJ2-1, with 13 bases matching TRBD2. CDR3 size: 17 residues. The V gene end was trimmed by 2 bases and the J gene end by 7 bases; junction bases not matched to a gene: 8.

This clonotype showed up just a few times. The chain recombines TRBV5-1 with TRBJ2-2, with 7 bases that match TRBD2. The CDR3 is 15 amino acids. Per the germline V gene, CDR1 is SGHRS and CDR2 is YFSETQ. Losses at the gene ends were 7 bases for V and 0 bases for J; bases not matched to a gene: 6. The CDR3 region has the DNA TGCGCCAGCTATGGGGGGGGATCGAACACCGGGGAGCTGTTTTTT. The encoded protein is CASYGGGSNTGELFF.

The rearrangement joins TRBV12-3 or TRBV12-4 to TRBJ2-7; 7 bases line up with TRBD1. The CDR3 is 14 residues long. V shed 1 base and J 2 bases; nucleotides not matched to a gene: 2. The CDR3 nucleotides are TGTGCCAGCAGTTTAGAGGGGGCAGCCTACGAGCAGTACTTC. This gives the protein CASSLEGAAYEQYF.

This clonotype was counted between two and nine times. This rearrangement joins TRBV5-1 to TRBJ2-1; possibly TRBD1 for D (6 bases). The ends were cut back, 2 bases at V and 11 bases at J, with 20 bases in the middle. This CDR3 comprises 15 residues. Per germline, CDR1 SGHRS and CDR2 YFSETQ. The chain's CDR3 is CASSFSQGSTMKQFF. In nucleotides, the CDR3 is TGCGCCAGCAGCTTCTCCCAGGGGTCAACAATGAAGCAGTTCTTC.

The V and J genes are TRBV27 and TRBJ1-1; 11 nucleotides match TRBD1. Germline V gene sequence: CDR1 MNHEY, CDR2 SMNVEV (reference sequence). The CDR3 is 17 amino acids. Trimming at V came to 6 bases and at J to 4 bases, leaving 13 bases not matched to a gene. CDR3 loop: CASSSAGQGALGTEAFF. CDR3 in DNA: TGTGCCAGCAGCTCGGCCGGACAGGGGGCGTTGGGCACTGAAGCTTTCTTT.

V is TRBV11-1 and J is TRBJ2-7, with D maybe TRBD2 (6 bases). Per germline, CDR1 SGHAT and CDR2 FQDESV (reference sequence). This CDR3 is built from 18 residues. The germline V and J ends were trimmed by 1 base and 1 base, with 20 bases remaining between them. The CDR3 DNA reads as TGTGCCAGCAGCTTAGTATCTTTCGGGGGAGGAGAATCCTACGAGCAGTACTTC. Translation gives CASSLVSFGGGESYEQYF. Full variable domain (remainder filled in from reference TRBV11-1 and TRBJ2-7): EAEVAQSPRYKITEKSQAVAFWCDPISGHATLYWYRQILGQGPELLVQFQDESVVDDSQLPKDRFSAERLKGVDSTLKIQPAELGDSAMYLCASSLVSFGGGESYEQYFGPGTRLTVT.

This clonotype was recorded a few times. The chain links TRBV9 to TRBJ1-4; D perhaps matches TRBD1 (5 bases). Looked up from germline, CDR1 is SGDLS and CDR2 is YYNGEE. Between the trimmed V and J ends, which lost 3 bases and 0 bases, there was a span of 9 bases. The CDR3 is 15 amino acids. For the CDR3, the DNA is TGTGCCAGCAGCGCAGACAGTACAACTAATGAAAAACTGTTTTTT. As protein: CASSADSTTNEKLFF.

There are a few counts of this clonotype. The chain combines TRBV9 with TRBJ2-7, with TRBD2 as a possible D gene (5 bases). Germline V lookup: CDR1 SGDLS, CDR2 YYNGEE. This CDR3 is built from 15 residues. Trimming pared 0 bases from V and 5 bases from J, leaving 15 bases between. CDR3 sequence: CASSVATRVGDEQYF. CDR3 bases: TGTGCCAGCAGCGTAGCTACTAGAGTTGGCGACGAGCAGTACTTC.

The chain is built from TRBV6-1 and TRBJ1-2, with a possible D match to TRBD1 (6 bases). Germline lookup yields CDR1 MNHNS and CDR2 SASEGT. The V end lost 3 bases, the J end lost 4 bases, and 15 bases lay between the germline ends. This CDR3 spans 15 amino acids. The CDR3 DNA follows: TGTGCCAGCAGTGACGGAGGGAGGGGGTTCTATGGCTACACCTTC. Translated, it gives CASSDGGRGFYGYTF.

This clonotype was recorded a few times. The gene calls are TRBV28 and TRBJ1-4; the D is unclear. From germline, CDR1 is MDHEN and CDR2 SYDVKM. This CDR3 comprises 11 residues. Trimming removed 7 bases from V and 5 bases from J, with 5 bases in between. For the CDR3, the DNA is TGTGCCAGCAACCTCAATGAAAAACTGTTTTTT. The encoded protein is CASNLNEKLFF.

The chain links TRBV7-9 to TRBJ2-2; 7 bases line up with TRBD2. Germline CDR1 reads SEHNR; CDR2 reads FQNEAQ (reference sequence). Unmatched junction bases numbered 4, after V lost 0 bases and J lost 6 bases. The CDR3 length is 15 residues. The CDR3 nucleotides read TGTGCCAGCAGCTTAGCCTTACTAGCGTCCGGGGAGCTGTTTTTT. This codes for CASSLALLASGELFF.

The chain couples TRBV12-3 or TRBV12-4 to TRBJ1-1; no reliable D call. This CDR3 region has 12 residues. With 4 bases removed from V and 6 bases from J, the gap between germline ends came to 9 bases. CDR3 amino acids: CASSSPDAEAFF. DNA for the CDR3: TGTGCCAGCAGTTCCCCCGACGCTGAAGCTTTCTTT.

V usage is TRBV16 and J usage is TRBJ2-4, with D possibly matching TRBD2 (6 bases). Trimming pared 2 bases from V and 7 bases from J, leaving 12 bases between. This CDR3 comprises 14 residues. CDR1 KGHSY and CDR2 FQNENV come from the germline V gene. The CDR3 spells CASSQRGMVNIQYF. In nucleotides, the CDR3 is TGTGCCAGCAGCCAACGCGGGATGGTGAACATTCAGTACTTC.

This clonotype was picked up many times. This sequence joins TRBV27 and TRBJ2-3, with TRBD2 matching over 11 bases. The germline gives CDR1 MNHEY, CDR2 SMNVEV (reference sequence). The CDR3 length is 15 residues. V trimming: 3 bases; J trimming: 1 base; junction bases outside the gene matches: 0. CDR3 region: CASSFSGRGTDTQYF. In DNA form, the CDR3 reads TGTGCCAGCAGTTTTAGCGGGAGGGGCACAGATACGCAGTATTTT.